Listed below are T cell receptor beta chains from one sample, sequenced in a study of immune cell composition in non-small cell lung cancer. Some clones are missing from TCRdb's copy, which holds only in-frame ones; the method was immunoSEQ multiplex PCR. The sample shows 5,300 or so clones, 71% of them seen only once. Sequencing used lung tumor tissue. The origin of the receptors is a human donor with non-small cell lung cancer. CDR3s include the opening cysteine and the closing phenylalanine or tryptophan. The D gene is left open where the match is weak. The size field is filled for only some rows; it gives once, few, many or a size class.

TGCGCCAGCAGCCAAGCGCCAGCGGACAATGAGCAGTTCTTC	CASSQAPADNEQFF	TRBV4-1	NA	NA	TRBJ2-1
TGTGCCAGCAGTTACAGGACATCCACAGATACGCAGTATTTT	CASSYRTSTDTQYF	TRBV6-5	NA	NA	TRBJ2-3
TGTGCCAGCAGTTTGCGACTACGAGCAGAGCAGTTCTTC	CASSLRLRAEQFF	TRBV28	NA	NA	TRBJ2-1
TGTGCCAGCAGCCCCCCGCAGGGGAGGGCCGGTGAGCAGTACTTC	CASSPPQGRAGEQYF	TRBV7-2	NA	NA	TRBJ2-7
TGCGCCACCAGCGGGGAGAGCACTGAAGCTTTCTTT	CATSGESTEAFF	TRBV5-1	NA	NA	TRBJ1-1
TGCGCCAGCAGCTTGGGGGGGACTAGCGAATACGAGCAGTACTTC	CASSLGGTSEYEQYF	TRBV5-1	once	TRBD2	TRBJ2-7
TGTGCCAGCAGCAAGTCCCGGGACAGGGCGGACACTGAAGCTTTCTTT	CASSKSRDRADTEAFF	TRBV5-4	once	TRBD1	TRBJ1-1
TGTGCCAGCAGCCAAGAGCAGAGGGATACGCAGTATTTT	CASSQEQRDTQYF	TRBV5-4	NA	NA	TRBJ2-3
TGTGCCAGCAGCCTAGGGGGATTGACAGGGAAGGCTTTCTTT	CASSLGGLTGKAFF	TRBV6-5	large	TRBD1	TRBJ1-1
TGTGCCATCAGTGAAGGGAGACTAGCGGGAGGGTATGAGCAGTTCTTC	CAISEGRLAGGYEQFF	TRBV10-3	NA	TRBD2	TRBJ2-1
TGTGCCAGCAGCTTATGGGTTAGCGGGAGAAATGAGCAGTTCTTC	CASSLWVSGRNEQFF	TRBV7-9	NA	TRBD2	TRBJ2-1
TGCGCCAGCACTAACCCCGGACTCAATGAAAAACTGTTTTTT	CASTNPGLNEKLFF	TRBV10-2	NA	NA	TRBJ1-4
TGTGCCAGCAGCTTGGGGGGGCTAGCGGGAGGGTTGTTCTTC	CASSLGGLAGGLFF	TRBV5-4	NA	TRBD2	TRBJ2-1
TGTGCCAGCAGCCCTAGAGTGACAGGGACCACCCCTCATGGCTACACCTTC	CASSPRVTGTTPHGYTF	TRBV27	NA	TRBD1	TRBJ1-2
TGTGCCAGCAGCGGCCGGGACAGTATCAAAAACACCATATATTTT	CASSGRDSIKNTIYF	TRBV9	NA	TRBD1	TRBJ1-3
TGTGCCAGCACAGAGCGGGAGCGGGAGCAGTACTTC	CASTEREREQYF	TRBV6-1	NA	TRBD2	TRBJ2-7
TGTGCCATCACCACGGGGATGAACACTGAAGCTTTCTTT	CAITTGMNTEAFF	TRBV10-3	NA	NA	TRBJ1-1
TGTGCCAGCAGTCCCCGGCAGGTAGACAATGAGCAGTTCTTC	CASSPRQVDNEQFF	TRBV2	NA	NA	TRBJ2-1
TGTGCCAGCAGCTTCGCAGGCTCTGGAAACACCATATATTTT	CASSFAGSGNTIYF	TRBV11-2	NA	NA	TRBJ1-3
TGTGCCAGCAATAGACAGAGTGAGCAGTTCTTC	CASNRQSEQFF	TRBV6-1	NA	NA	TRBJ2-1
TGCAGCGTCTCGGGACTAGCGCCGCTCTCTGGGGCCAACGTCCTGACTTTC	CSVSGLAPLSGANVLTF	TRBV29-1	NA	TRBD2	TRBJ2-6
TGTGCCAGCAGTGGGAGGGGGGGATTTAATCAGCCCCAGCATTTT	CASSGRGGFNQPQHF	TRBV28	few	NA	TRBJ1-5
TGCGCCAGCAGCGGTCATCTGGGCGATGGGAGAACTAATGAAAAACTGTTTTTT	CASSGHLGDGRTNEKLFF	TRBV5-1	NA	NA	TRBJ1-4
TGTGCCAGCAGCTTGACAGGGGAAACTGAAGCTTTCTTT	CASSLTGETEAFF	TRBV11-2	NA	TRBD1	TRBJ1-1
TGTGCCAGCAGCTCTAGCGGGAGCTCCTACAATGAGCAGTTCTTC	CASSSSGSSYNEQFF	TRBV11-1	NA	TRBD2	TRBJ2-1
TGCGCCAGCAGCACCGACAGGGCCAACACTGAAGCTTTCTTT	CASSTDRANTEAFF	TRBV5-1	NA	TRBD1	TRBJ1-1
TGTGCCAGCAGTTTATCGGGGACTTTCGGGCAGTTCTTC	CASSLSGTFGQFF	TRBV28	once	NA	TRBJ2-1
TGTGCCAGCTCACCACCGATACAGGGGGAACGGGCTTTCTTT	CASSPPIQGERAFF	TRBV18	NA	TRBD1	TRBJ1-1
TGTGCCACCCAAAGGGACAGGGGCCTGGAGCAGTACTTC	CATQRDRGLEQYF	TRBV19	NA	TRBD1	TRBJ2-7
TGTGCCACCAGCAGCTCCGGAGACCCGGGGACCTTC	CATSSSGDPGTF	TRBV15	once	NA	TRBJ1-2
TGTGCCAGCAGTACCGGGACTAGCGGAACCTACGAGCAGTACTTC	CASSTGTSGTYEQYF	TRBV6-1	NA	TRBD2	TRBJ2-7
TGTGCCAGCAGTGAACACAGGGGTCTCATGGGGACTGAAGCTTTCTTT	CASSEHRGLMGTEAFF	TRBV2	once	TRBD1	TRBJ1-1
TGTGCCAGCAGGGGGACCCGGGACATCTCTGGAAACACCATATATTTT	CASRGTRDISGNTIYF	TRBV13	NA	NA	TRBJ1-3
TGTGCCAGCAGTGTTCTAGATCTCTACGAGCAGTACTTC	CASSVLDLYEQYF	TRBV6-1	few	NA	TRBJ2-7
TGCGCCAGCAGTGCCCCGGGACAGAGAGAAGCTTTCTTT	CASSAPGQREAFF	TRBV10-1	NA	TRBD1	TRBJ1-1
TGTGCCAGCAGCCCAAGGCGGGGGGCCAATGAAAAACTGTTTTTT	CASSPRRGANEKLFF	TRBV7-6	NA	NA	TRBJ1-4
TGTGCCAGCAGCTGGGGGAGGGGCACCGGGGAGCTGTTTTTT	CASSWGRGTGELFF	TRBV11-2	NA	TRBD2	TRBJ2-2
TGTGCCAGCAGAAAGATAGCGGCCGAGCAGTACTTC	CASRKIAAEQYF	TRBV2	once	NA	TRBJ2-7
TGCGCCAGCAGCTTGGAGGGAGGGCCAAATGAGCAGTACTTC	CASSLEGGPNEQYF	TRBV5-4	NA	TRBD2	TRBJ2-7
TGTGCCAGCAGCCTCTGGGGGGCTAGCGGGACAACTCACAATGAGCAGTTCTTC	CASSLWGASGTTHNEQFF	TRBV7-2	NA	TRBD2	TRBJ2-1
TGTGCCAGCAGCGTAGGCGCGGGGTTTGGAGAGACCCAGTACTTC	CASSVGAGFGETQYF	TRBV9	once	NA	TRBJ2-5
TGCGCCAGCAGCGAAGGACCGAGGGAGGATTACGAGCAGTACTTC	CASSEGPREDYEQYF	TRBV5-1	NA	NA	TRBJ2-7
TGTGCCAGCAGTCCCAGGGGTGATACGCAGTATTTT	CASSPRGDTQYF	TRBV28	NA	NA	TRBJ2-3
TGTGCCAGCCCATCGGGACTAGCGGACTTAAGGGGGGAGACCCAGTACTTC	CASPSGLADLRGETQYF	TRBV27	NA	TRBD2	TRBJ2-5
TGTGCCAGCAGCTTACAGGTGTATGACACTTTCTTT	CASSLQVYDTFF	TRBV7-2	few	NA	TRBJ1-1
TGTGCCAGCAGCTTGGTTGGGGGACAACTTGAGCAGTTCTTC	CASSLVGGQLEQFF	TRBV7-2	NA	NA	TRBJ2-1
TGTGCCAGCAGCTTGGGGACTAGCCTAGGCGGGCAGTTCTTC	CASSLGTSLGGQFF	TRBV5-6	NA	TRBD2	TRBJ2-1
TGTGCCAGCTCAGCGAGACTAGCGGGAGGGGGAGATACGCAGTATTTT	CASSARLAGGGDTQYF	TRBV18	once	TRBD2	TRBJ2-3
TGTGCCAGCAGTTCCGGGACAGACTACGAGCAGTACTTC	CASSSGTDYEQYF	TRBV6-6	NA	TRBD1	TRBJ2-7
TGTGCCAGCACCAAAGCTTACTCGTTAGGAAACACCATATATTTT	CASTKAYSLGNTIYF	TRBV2	once	NA	TRBJ1-3
TGTGCCAGCTCACCAGGACACGGGAGGAACACTGAAGCTTTCTTT	CASSPGHGRNTEAFF	TRBV18	NA	NA	TRBJ1-1
TGTGCCAGCAGCTTAGGGACAGGGAAAAACATTCAGTACTTC	CASSLGTGKNIQYF	TRBV4-2	NA	TRBD1	TRBJ2-4
TGCGCCAGCAGCTTGGCCGGGACAGGGGGCAGAGAAAGCGGGTTTTTCTACAATGAGCAGTTCTTC	CASSLAGTGGRESGFFYNEQFF	TRBV5-1	NA	TRBD1	TRBJ2-1